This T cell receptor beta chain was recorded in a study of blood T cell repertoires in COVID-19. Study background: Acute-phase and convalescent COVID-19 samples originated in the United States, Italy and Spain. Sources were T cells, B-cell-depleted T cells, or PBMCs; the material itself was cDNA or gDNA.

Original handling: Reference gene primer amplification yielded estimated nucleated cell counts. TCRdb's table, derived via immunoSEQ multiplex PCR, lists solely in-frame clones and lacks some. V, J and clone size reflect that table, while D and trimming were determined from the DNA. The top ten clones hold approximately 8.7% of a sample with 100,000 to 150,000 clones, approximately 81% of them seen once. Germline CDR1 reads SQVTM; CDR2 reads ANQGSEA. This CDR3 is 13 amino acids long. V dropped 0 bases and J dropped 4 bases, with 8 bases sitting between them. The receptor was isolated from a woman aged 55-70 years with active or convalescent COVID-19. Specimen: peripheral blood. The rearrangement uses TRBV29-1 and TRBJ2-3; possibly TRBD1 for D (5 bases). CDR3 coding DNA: TGCAGCGTTGAAGAAACCAGGGCAGATACGCAGTATTTT. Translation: CSVEETRADTQYF.